Listed here is a single TCR beta chain. No antigen is known for it. Germline CDR1 and CDR2: SEHNR and FQNEAQ (reference sequence). After removal of 4 bases from V and 0 bases from J, the junction contained 8 bases not matched to a gene. The CDR3 consists of 16 residues. This sample stems from a study of cytomegalovirus exposure and HLA in healthy donors. About the study: Sequencing of 180 million or so T cells in an earlier analysis found 100 million or so unique TCR beta sequences.

A multiplex PCR was run with 60 Vbeta primers and 13 Jbeta primers. Using immunoSEQ multiplex PCR, the repertoire was profiled, and TCRdb retains in-frame clones only, with some absent. The sample holds 140,000 or so clones, around 79% seen once. Whole-study results and caveats: Associated with HLA alleles at 0.05 false discovery rate in a later analysis were 17,000 or so TCR beta sequences. Later analysis suggested links between common viral pathogens and several top significant clusters. Immune exposure information comprised only CMV serostatus.

The chain employs TRBV7-9 and TRBJ1-1, with 7 bases matching TRBD1. This clonotype was obtained from a woman aged 30 to 39 in good health and CMV-seronegative. Sequencing was done on a sample of PBMCs. The CDR3 coding sequence is TGTGCCAGCAGCTCACAGGGGTCGTGGATGAACACTGAAGCTTTCTTT. It is translated as CASSSQGSWMNTEAFF.